This T cell receptor (beta chain) stems from a study of T cell responses to AZD1222 COVID-19 vaccine. Findings of the study overall: White British ancestry dominated among donors, who included more females, and clonal diversity was possibly underestimated. Nearly half of unique spike-specific TCRs reportedly avoided B.1.351 and B.1.1.7 mutated regions. Spike as a whole was targeted by vaccine-associated CD4 TCRs, dominant at 160-218 and 743-854.

About this clone itself: Its antigen is currently unknown.

Sequencing was performed with immunoSEQ multiplex PCR; in TCRdb, only in-frame clones are kept and a portion is missing. This sample yields about 180,000 clones, of which 70% to 90% are seen a single time; more than 3.5% belongs to the top ten. Germline lookup yields CDR1 SGHDT and CDR2 YYEEEE. With 2 bases removed from V and 4 bases from J, the gap between germline ends came to 13 bases. The CDR3 covers 15 residues. The sequences come from peripheral blood, collected 28 days after the second dose of the MenACWY control vaccine. The genes are TRBV5-6 and TRBJ1-5; D not resolved. This clonotype was sampled from an adult who received the MenACWY meningococcal vaccine as a control. Here the CDR3 DNA reads TGTGCCAGCAGCTTTACAGCAGTAACTAATCAGCCCCAGCATTTT. This codes for CASSFTAVTNQPQHF.